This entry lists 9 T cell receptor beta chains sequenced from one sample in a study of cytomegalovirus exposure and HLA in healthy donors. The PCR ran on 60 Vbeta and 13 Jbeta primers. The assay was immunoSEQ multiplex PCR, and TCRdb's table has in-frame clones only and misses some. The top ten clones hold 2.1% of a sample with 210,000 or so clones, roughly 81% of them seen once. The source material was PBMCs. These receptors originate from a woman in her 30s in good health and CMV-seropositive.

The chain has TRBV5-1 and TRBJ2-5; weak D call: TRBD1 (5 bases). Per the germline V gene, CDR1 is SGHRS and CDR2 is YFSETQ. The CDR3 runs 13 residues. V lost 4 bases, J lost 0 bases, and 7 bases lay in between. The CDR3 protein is CASSPRDQETQYF. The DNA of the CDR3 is TGCGCCAGCAGCCCCAGGGACCAAGAGACCCAGTACTTC.

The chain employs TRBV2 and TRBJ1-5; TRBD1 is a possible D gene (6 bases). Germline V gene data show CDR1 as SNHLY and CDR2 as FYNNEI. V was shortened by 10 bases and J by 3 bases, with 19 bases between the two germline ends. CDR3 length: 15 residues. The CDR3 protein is CATGAQGLNNQPQHF. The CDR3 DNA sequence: TGTGCCACCGGCGCCCAGGGGCTCAACAATCAGCCCCAGCATTTT. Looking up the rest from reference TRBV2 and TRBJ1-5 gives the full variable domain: EPEVTQTPSHQVTQMGQEVILRCVPISNHLYFYWYRQILGQKVEFLVSFYNNEISEKSEIFDDQFSVERPDGSNFTLKIRSTKLEDSAMYFCATGAQGLNNQPQHFGDGTRLSIL.

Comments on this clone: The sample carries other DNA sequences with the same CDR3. Here the CDR3 DNA reads TGTGCCACCAGCAGAGAGGCAGGGGGCGGCACTGAAGCTTTCTTT. As protein: CATSREAGGGTEAFF. This chain uses TRBV15 with TRBJ1-1; 8 positions agree with TRBD1. The CDR3 runs to 15 residues. Losses at the gene ends were 0 bases for V and 4 bases for J; bases not matched to a gene: 4. CDR1 LNHNV and CDR2 YYDKDF come from the germline V gene (reference sequence).

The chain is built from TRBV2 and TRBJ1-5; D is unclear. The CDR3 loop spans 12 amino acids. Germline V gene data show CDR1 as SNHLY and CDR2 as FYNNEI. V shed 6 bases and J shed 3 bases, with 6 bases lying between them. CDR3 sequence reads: CASRRHNQPQHF. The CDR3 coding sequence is TGTGCCAGCAGGAGGCACAATCAGCCCCAGCATTTT.

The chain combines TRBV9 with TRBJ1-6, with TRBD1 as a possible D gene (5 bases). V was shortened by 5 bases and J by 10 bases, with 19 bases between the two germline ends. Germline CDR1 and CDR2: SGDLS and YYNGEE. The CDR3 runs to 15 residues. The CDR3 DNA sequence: TGTGCCAGCAGAGGACGGGAAGGGGAGGACTCACCCCTCCACTTT. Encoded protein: CASRGREGEDSPLHF.

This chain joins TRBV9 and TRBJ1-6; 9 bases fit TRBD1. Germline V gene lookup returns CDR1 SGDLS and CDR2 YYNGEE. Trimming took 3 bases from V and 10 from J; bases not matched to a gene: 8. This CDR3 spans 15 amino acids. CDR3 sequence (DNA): TGTGCCAGCAGCGAATCCGGGACAGGGCGGTCACCCCTCCACTTT. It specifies CASSESGTGRSPLHF.

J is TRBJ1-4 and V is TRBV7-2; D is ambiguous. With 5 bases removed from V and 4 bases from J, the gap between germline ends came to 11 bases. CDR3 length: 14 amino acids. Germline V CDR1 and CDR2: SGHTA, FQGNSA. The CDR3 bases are TGTGCCAGCAGCACCGGGAGGCTTAATGAAAAACTGTTTTTT. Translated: CASSTGRLNEKLFF.

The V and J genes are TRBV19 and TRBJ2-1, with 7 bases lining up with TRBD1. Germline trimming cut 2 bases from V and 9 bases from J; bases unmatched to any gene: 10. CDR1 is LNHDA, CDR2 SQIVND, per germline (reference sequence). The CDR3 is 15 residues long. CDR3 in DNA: TGTGCCAGTAGTATACAAACGGACACAGGGGCTGAGCAGTTCTTC. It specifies CASSIQTDTGAEQFF.

CDR3 amino acids: CAIRRNSNQPQHF. The CDR3 DNA follows: TGTGCCATCAGGAGAAATAGCAATCAGCCCCAGCATTTT. V is TRBV6-6 and J is TRBJ1-5; the D is unclear. The CDR3 is 13 amino acids. CDR1 MNHNY and CDR2 SVGAGI come from the germline V gene (reference sequence). V was clipped by 10 bases and J by 0 bases, with 10 bases between them.